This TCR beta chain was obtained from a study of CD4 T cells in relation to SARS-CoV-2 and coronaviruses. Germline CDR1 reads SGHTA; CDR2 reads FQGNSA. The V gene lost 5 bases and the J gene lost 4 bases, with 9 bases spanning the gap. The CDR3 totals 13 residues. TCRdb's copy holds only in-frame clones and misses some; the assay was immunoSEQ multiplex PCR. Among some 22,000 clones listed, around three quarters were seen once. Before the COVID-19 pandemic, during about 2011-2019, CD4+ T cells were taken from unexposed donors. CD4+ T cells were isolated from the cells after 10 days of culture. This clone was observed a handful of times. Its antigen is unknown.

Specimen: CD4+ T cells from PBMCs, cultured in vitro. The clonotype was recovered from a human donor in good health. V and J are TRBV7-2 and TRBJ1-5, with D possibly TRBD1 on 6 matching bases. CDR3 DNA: TGTGCCAGCAGCCCAGGACAGAATCAGCCCCAGCATTTT. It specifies CASSPGQNQPQHF.